A single sample is the source of the 26 T cell receptor beta chains below, sequenced in a study of blood T cells in healthy people across ages. For the second PCR, which ran for about 7 to 12 cycles, a sample-barcoded 5' primer and a J-beta primer mix were used. MiXCR, applied by TCRdb to the 5' RACE reads, yields one record per CDR3 protein. The repertoire holds more than 650,000 distinct CDR3 sequences, less than 70% seen once, with about 38% in the top ten. Sequencing was done on a sample of blood. The receptors stem from a man older than 75 in good health.

This chain links TRBV9 with TRBJ2-1; maybe TRBD1 (6 bases). The CDR3 extends over 16 amino acids. Germline lookup yields CDR1 SGDLS and CDR2 YYNGEE. Trimming removed 3 bases from V and 2 bases from J, with 15 bases in between. The CDR3 region is CASSERQGLTYNEQFF. DNA for the CDR3: TGTGCCAGCAGCGAGCGGCAGGGGCTCACCTACAATGAGCAGTTCTTC.

The chain carries TRBV27 and TRBJ1-2, with D tentatively TRBD1 (5 bases). This CDR3 spans 13 amino acids. Trimming took off 5 bases at V and 5 bases at J, with 12 bases between the two ends. CDR1 is MNHEY and CDR2 is SMNVEV in the germline V gene (reference sequence). CDR3 sequence (DNA): TGTGCCAGCAGTGGGGCCCCTGGGTATGGCTACACCTTC. This sequence encodes CASSGAPGYGYTF.

The chain joins TRBV7-2 to TRBJ2-1; D may correspond to TRBD1 or TRBD2 (5 bases each). V was trimmed by 6 bases and J by 5 bases, leaving 23 bases between them. Germline CDR1 SGHTA, CDR2 FQGNSA. The CDR3 spans 17 residues. The CDR3 nucleotides are TGTGCCAGCAGATCTTCACCGGGACCCAGGGAGCACAATGAGCAGTTCTTC. Residues: CASRSSPGPREHNEQFF.

The chain has TRBV20-1 and TRBJ2-1; 10 nucleotides agree with TRBD2. The CDR3 loop spans 14 amino acids. Germline loops: CDR1 DFQATT, CDR2 SNEGSKA (reference sequence). The CDR3 region is CCLAGDLTYNEQFF. The CDR3, as DNA: TGCTGTCTAGCGGGAGATTTGACGTACAATGAGCAGTTCTTC.

This clonotype was found many times. This chain connects TRBV14 to TRBJ2-1; D might be TRBD2 (5 bases). The CDR3 contains 14 residues. V lost 0 bases, J lost 11 bases, and 14 bases lay in between. Germline loops: CDR1 SGHDN, CDR2 FVKESK. This chain's CDR3 is CASSQEGPHGKQFF. The CDR3 DNA sequence: TGTGCCAGCAGCCAAGAAGGGCCCCACGGGAAGCAGTTCTTC.

The chain uses TRBV29-1 and TRBJ2-1, with a possible D match to TRBD2 (6 bases). V lost 7 bases and J lost 3, with 10 bases in between. There are 12 residues in the CDR3. Germline V gene lookup returns CDR1 SQVTM and CDR2 ANQGSEA. CDR3 protein: CSAGGSYNEQFF. CDR3 bases: TGCAGCGCCGGAGGGAGCTACAATGAGCAGTTCTTC.

The chain uses TRBV6-2 or TRBV6-3 and TRBJ2-1; 8 positions match TRBD2. V was clipped by 2 bases and J by 7 bases; unmatched bases: 7. This CDR3 region has 15 residues. Germline CDR1 and CDR2: MNHEY and SVGEGT. The DNA of the CDR3 is TGTGCCAGCAGTTACGCGAGCGGGAGTTCGAATGAGCAGTTCTTC. This codes for CASSYASGSSNEQFF.

This chain joins TRBV28 and TRBJ2-1; D might be TRBD2 (6 bases). The J call is in doubt because the DNA end fits TRBJ2-7 better. Germline CDR1 MDHEN, CDR2 SYDVKM. CDR3 length: 17 amino acids. CDR3 nucleotides: TGTGCCAGCACGTCAGCGGGTGACTTCAGCTCCTACAATGAGCAGTACTTC. The encoded protein is CASTSAGDFSSYNEQYF.

This clonotype was picked up one time. The rearrangement links TRBV2 to TRBJ1-1; 10 positions match TRBD1. The CDR3 consists of 14 residues. The trim removed 6 bases at V and 8 bases at J, leaving 9 bases unmatched. The V gene's germline CDR1 is SNHLY and CDR2 FYNNEI. CDR3 nucleotides: TGTGCCAGCAGGCTTCGGGACAGGGGCCTCGAAGCTTTCTTT. Its translation is CASRLRDRGLEAFF.

This clonotype was counted only a few times. The chain has TRBV6-2 or TRBV6-3 and TRBJ2-7; 11 positions match TRBD2. Germline CDR1 reads MNHEY; CDR2 reads SVGEGT. The CDR3 length is 13 residues. Unmatched junction bases numbered 4, after V lost 5 bases and J lost 7 bases. CDR3 in amino acids: CASSQTSGKEQYF. The CDR3 DNA is TGTGCCAGCAGTCAGACTAGCGGGAAAGAGCAGTACTTC.

The gene calls are TRBV4-2 and TRBJ1-1; 10 bases are a match to TRBD1. Trimming removed 5 bases from V and 1 base from J; junction bases left unmatched: 4. The germline CDR1 and CDR2 sequences are LGHNA and YNFKEQ. The CDR3 loop spans 15 amino acids. This CDR3 is CASSIRQGANTEAFF. In DNA, the CDR3 is TGTGCCAGCAGCATCCGACAGGGGGCGAACACTGAAGCTTTCTTT.

The J gene is TRBJ1-6, the V gene TRBV13; D is perhaps TRBD1 (5 bases). The CDR3 loop spans 15 amino acids. The V gene's germline CDR1 is PRHDT and CDR2 FYEKMQ (reference sequence). The V gene lost 4 bases and the J gene lost 7 bases, with 14 bases spanning the gap. The CDR3 nucleotides read TGTGCCAGCAGCTGGGGGGACGGACGGAATTCACCCCTCCACTTT. Amino acids: CASSWGDGRNSPLHF.

This clonotype was observed a handful of times. The V and J genes are TRBV28 and TRBJ2-7; TRBD1 is a possible D gene (5 bases). The germline CDR1 and CDR2 sequences are MDHEN and SYDVKM. This CDR3 has 16 amino acids. V lost 7 bases and J lost 0, with 19 bases in between. The CDR3 DNA reads as TGTGCCAGCACCCTTGATGGGGCCGCGAGCTCCTACGAGCAGTACTTC. Translation: CASTLDGAASSYEQYF. The full variable domain, with the rest looked up from reference TRBV28 and TRBJ2-7, is DVKVTQSSRYLVKRTGEKVFLECVQDMDHENMFWYRQDPGLGLRLIYFSYDVKMKEKGDIPEGYSVSREKKERFSLILESASTNQTSMYLCASTLDGAASSYEQYFGPGTRLTVT.

This clonotype was observed many times. The chain employs TRBV16 and TRBJ1-1, with D possibly matching TRBD1 (5 bases). Germline lookup yields CDR1 KGHSY and CDR2 FQNENV. The CDR3 spans 14 residues. The V end was cut by 0 bases, the J end by 10 bases, with 15 bases between. The CDR3 region has the DNA TGTGCCAGCAGCCAATCGGGGAGGGGCGGTCGAGCTTTCTTT. Amino acids: CASSQSGRGGRAFF.

The chain has TRBV27 and TRBJ2-3, with D uncertain. The length of the CDR3 is 15 residues. V lost 5 bases, J lost 14 bases, and 26 bases lay in between. Germline V CDR1 and CDR2: MNHEY, SMNVEV (reference sequence). The CDR3 sequence is CASSATDLGHRYAYF. The DNA of the CDR3 is TGTGCCAGCAGTGCAACCGATTTAGGGCACAGATATGCGTATTTT.

This clonotype was detected only a few times. V usage is TRBV29-1 and J usage is TRBJ2-1; 9 bases map to TRBD2. The germline V gene has CDR1 SQVTM and CDR2 ANQGSEA. The CDR3 extends over 16 amino acids. Trimming cost V 3 bases and J 8 bases; bases outside gene matches: 14. The DNA of the CDR3 is TGCAGCGTTGATCCCAGCGGGAGGAGTTCTGGCTATGAGCAGTTCTTC. Protein: CSVDPSGRSSGYEQFF.

The V and J genes are TRBV29-1 and TRBJ2-1, with D uncertain. The CDR3 consists of 13 residues. The germline CDR1 and CDR2 sequences are SQVTM and ANQGSEA. V was trimmed by 4 bases and J by 6 bases, leaving 13 bases between them. CDR3 residues: CSVGLVFVNEQFF. The CDR3 DNA reads as TGCAGCGTTGGGCTCGTTTTTGTCAATGAGCAGTTCTTC.

This clonotype has only a few counts. J is TRBJ1-2 and V is TRBV9; a weak D match, TRBD1 (5 bases). Germline loops: CDR1 SGDLS, CDR2 YYNGEE. This CDR3 comprises 15 residues. Trimming took off 2 bases at V and 4 bases at J, with 15 bases between the two ends. CDR3 protein: CASSVGRSSRYGYTF. CDR3 DNA: TGTGCCAGCAGCGTGGGGCGTTCCTCTCGCTATGGCTACACCTTC.

J is TRBJ2-1 and V is TRBV20-1; D unclear. Germline loops: CDR1 DFQATT, CDR2 SNEGSKA (reference sequence). Trimming left V 3 bases short and J 4 bases short, with 7 bases between. The CDR3 spans 12 residues. The CDR3 is CSARVTYNEQFF. The DNA for the CDR3 is TGCAGTGCTAGGGTGACGTACAATGAGCAGTTCTTC.

This clonotype has just a few counts. This chain connects TRBV21-1 to TRBJ2-3; TRBD2 reflects the table's D call only, with no check against the DNA. TRBV21-1 is a pseudogene segment. The CDR3 has 18 residues. As DNA, the CDR3 is TGTGCCAGCAGCAAAGTTTCTAGCGGGAGGACCGGTACAGATACGCAGTATTTT. Its translation: CASSKVSSGRTGTDTQYF.

The J gene is TRBJ2-4, the V gene TRBV12-3 or TRBV12-4; D is unclear. TRBJ2-5 matches the DNA end more closely, so the J call is doubtful. There are 12 residues in the CDR3. CDR3 sequence: CASRKGQETQYF. In nucleotides, the CDR3 is TGTGCCAGCAGAAAGGGCCAAGAGACCCAGTACTTC.

CDR3: CSARGRDEAFF. CDR3 nucleotides: TGCAGTGCTAGGGGACGGGATGAAGCTTTCTTT. The chain carries TRBV20-1 and TRBJ1-1; D is perhaps TRBD1 (5 bases). V was trimmed by 3 bases and J by 7 bases, leaving 9 bases between them. The germline CDR1 and CDR2 sequences are DFQATT and SNEGSKA (reference sequence). The CDR3 consists of 11 residues.

The V call is TRBV24-1, the J call TRBJ2-1, with a tentative D call TRBD2 (6 bases). The CDR3 runs to 16 residues. V was clipped by 3 bases and J by 6 bases, with 17 bases between them. The V gene's germline CDR1 is KGHDR and CDR2 SFDVKD. Here the CDR3 reads CATSDTGLSNLNEQFF. CDR3 bases: TGTGCCACCAGTGATACGGGACTTTCCAACCTCAATGAGCAGTTCTTC.

The J gene is TRBJ2-7, the V gene TRBV29-1, with TRBD1 as a possible D gene (5 bases). V was cut by 5 bases and J by 5 bases, with 16 bases left in between. The germline V gene encodes CDR1 SQVTM and CDR2 ANQGSEA. This CDR3 is built from 13 residues. CDR3 DNA: TGCAGCGTTCAAGGCGGCAGGGCGCACGAGCAGTACTTC. Translating gives CSVQGGRAHEQYF.

This chain uses TRBV5-1 with TRBJ1-2; D call uncertain. Trimming shortened V by 4 bases and J by 0 bases, and 13 bases separated the two germline ends. This CDR3 comprises 15 residues. The germline gives CDR1 SGHRS, CDR2 YFSETQ. CDR3 DNA sequence: TGCGCCAGCAGCCCGAACCCCGTTTCTAACTATGGCTACACCTTC. This encodes CASSPNPVSNYGYTF.

The V gene is TRBV7-3, the J gene TRBJ2-3; TRBD2 matches at 10 bases. Germline CDR1 SGHTA, CDR2 FQGTGA. This CDR3 is 16 amino acids long. Trimming at V came to 4 bases and at J to 4 bases, leaving 8 bases not matched to a gene. CDR3 nucleotide sequence: TGTGCCAGCAGCTCCCTAGCGGGAGCTGGGGCAGATACGCAGTATTTT. Encoded protein: CASSSLAGAGADTQYF.